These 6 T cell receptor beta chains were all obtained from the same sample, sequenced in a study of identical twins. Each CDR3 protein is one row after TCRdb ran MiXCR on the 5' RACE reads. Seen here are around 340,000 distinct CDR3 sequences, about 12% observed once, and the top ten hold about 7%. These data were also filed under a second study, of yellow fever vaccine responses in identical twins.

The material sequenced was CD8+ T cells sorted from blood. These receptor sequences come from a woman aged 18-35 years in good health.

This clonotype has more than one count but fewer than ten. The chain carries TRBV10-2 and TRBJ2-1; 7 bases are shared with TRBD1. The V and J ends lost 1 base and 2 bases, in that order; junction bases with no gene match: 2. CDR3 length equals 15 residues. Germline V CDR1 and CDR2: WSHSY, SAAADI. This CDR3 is CASSEYRGPYNEQFF. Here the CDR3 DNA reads TGCGCCAGCAGTGAGTACAGGGGCCCCTACAATGAGCAGTTCTTC.

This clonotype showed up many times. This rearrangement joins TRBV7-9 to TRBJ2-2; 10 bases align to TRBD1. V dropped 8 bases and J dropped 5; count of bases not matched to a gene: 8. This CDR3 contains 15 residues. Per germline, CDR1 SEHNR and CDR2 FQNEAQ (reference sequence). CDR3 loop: CASGYRTGGTGELFF. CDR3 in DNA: TGTGCCAGCGGCTACCGGACAGGGGGAACCGGGGAGCTGTTTTTT.

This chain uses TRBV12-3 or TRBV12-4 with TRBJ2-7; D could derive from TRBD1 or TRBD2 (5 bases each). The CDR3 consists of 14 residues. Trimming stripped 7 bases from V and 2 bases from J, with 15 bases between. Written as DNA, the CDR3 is TGTGCCAGCACCCTCGGGACGCCAACCTACGAGCAGTACTTC. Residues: CASTLGTPTYEQYF.

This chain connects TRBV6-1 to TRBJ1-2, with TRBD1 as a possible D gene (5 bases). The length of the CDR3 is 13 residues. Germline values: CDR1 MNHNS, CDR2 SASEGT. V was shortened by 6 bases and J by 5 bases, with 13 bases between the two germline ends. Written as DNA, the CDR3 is TGTGCCAGCAGACCACCGGGGCCTTATGGCTACACCTTC. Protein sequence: CASRPPGPYGYTF.

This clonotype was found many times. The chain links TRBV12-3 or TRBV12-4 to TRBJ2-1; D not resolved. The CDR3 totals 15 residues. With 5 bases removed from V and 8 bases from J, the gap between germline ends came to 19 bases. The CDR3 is CASSPGPFEADEQFF. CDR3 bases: TGTGCCAGCAGTCCTGGGCCCTTTGAGGCCGATGAGCAGTTCTTC.

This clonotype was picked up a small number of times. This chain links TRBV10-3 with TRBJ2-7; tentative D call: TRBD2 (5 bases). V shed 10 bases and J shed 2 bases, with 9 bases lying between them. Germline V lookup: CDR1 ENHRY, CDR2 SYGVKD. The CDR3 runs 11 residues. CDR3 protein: CATRGTYEQYV. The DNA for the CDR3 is TGTGCCACCCGAGGGACCTACGAGCAGTACGTC.